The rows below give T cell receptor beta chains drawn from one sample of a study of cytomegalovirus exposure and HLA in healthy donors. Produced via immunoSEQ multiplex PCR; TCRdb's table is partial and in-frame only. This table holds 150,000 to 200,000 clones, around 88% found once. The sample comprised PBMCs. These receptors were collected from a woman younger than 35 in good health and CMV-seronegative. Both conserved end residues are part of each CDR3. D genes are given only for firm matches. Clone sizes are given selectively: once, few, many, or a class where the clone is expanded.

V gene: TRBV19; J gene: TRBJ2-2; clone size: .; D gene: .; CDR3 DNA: TGTGCCAGTAGTAGGGCCCACCTTTCCACGAACACCGGGGAGCTGTTTTTT; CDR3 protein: CASSRAHLSTNTGELFF
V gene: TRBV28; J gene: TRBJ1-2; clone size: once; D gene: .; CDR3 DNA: TGTGCCAGCAGTTTATTACAGAGCTATGGCTACACCTTC; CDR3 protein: CASSLLQSYGYTF
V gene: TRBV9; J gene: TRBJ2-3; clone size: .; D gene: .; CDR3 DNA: TGTGCCAGCAGCGTACGGACGGGGTGGTCTACAGATACGCAGTATTTT; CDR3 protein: CASSVRTGWSTDTQYF
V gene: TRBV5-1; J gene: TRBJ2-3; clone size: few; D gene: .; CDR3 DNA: TGCGCCAGCAGCTTACGGGAGACCACAGATACGCAGTATTTT; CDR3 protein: CASSLRETTDTQYF
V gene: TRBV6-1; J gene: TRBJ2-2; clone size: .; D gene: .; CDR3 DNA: TGTGCCAGCAGTGGGCGGCTTAACAGGGCGGGGGCCGGGGAGCTGTTTTTT; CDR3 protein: CASSGRLNRAGAGELFF
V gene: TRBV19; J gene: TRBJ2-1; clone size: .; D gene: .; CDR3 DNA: TGTGCCAGTAGTATTAGCTTCACAGGGTTGCAGTTCTTC; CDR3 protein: CASSISFTGLQFF
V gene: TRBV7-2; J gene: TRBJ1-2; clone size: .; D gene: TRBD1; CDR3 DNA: TGTGCCAGCAGCTTAGCGCAGGGGGCATTTTCATATGGCTACACCTTC; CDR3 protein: CASSLAQGAFSYGYTF
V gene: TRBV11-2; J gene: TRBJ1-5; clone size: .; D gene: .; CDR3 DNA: TGTGCCAGCAGCTTTAACACCCAAAGCAATCAGCCCCAGCATTTT; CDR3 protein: CASSFNTQSNQPQHF
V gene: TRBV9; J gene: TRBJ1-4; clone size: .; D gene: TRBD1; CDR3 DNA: TGTGCCAGCAGCGTAGGGACAGGTTATGAAAAACTGTTTTTT; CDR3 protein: CASSVGTGYEKLFF
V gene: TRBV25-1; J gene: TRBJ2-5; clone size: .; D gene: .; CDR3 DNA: TGTGCCAGCGGACTGGAGACCCAGTACTTC; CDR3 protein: CASGLETQYF
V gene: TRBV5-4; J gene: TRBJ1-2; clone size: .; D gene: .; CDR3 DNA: TGTGCCAGCAGCTTGCCAGGGTTC; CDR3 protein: CASSLPGF
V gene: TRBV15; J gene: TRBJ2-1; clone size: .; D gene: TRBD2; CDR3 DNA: TGTGCCACCAGGGCGGGGGACTTGGGTGAGCAGTTCTTC; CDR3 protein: CATRAGDLGEQFF
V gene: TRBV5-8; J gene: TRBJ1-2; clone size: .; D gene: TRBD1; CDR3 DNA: TGTGCCAGCAGCTTTCGACAGGGGCGGAGCTATGGCTACACCTTC; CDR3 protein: CASSFRQGRSYGYTF
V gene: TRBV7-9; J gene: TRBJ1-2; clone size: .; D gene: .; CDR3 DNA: TGTGCCAGCAGCTTTGGAGGGAGGGATGGCTACACCTTC; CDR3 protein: CASSFGGRDGYTF
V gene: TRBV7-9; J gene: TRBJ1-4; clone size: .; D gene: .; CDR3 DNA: TGTGCCAGCAGCTTAGGGGCAGAATCTAATGAAAAACTGTTTTTT; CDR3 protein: CASSLGAESNEKLFF
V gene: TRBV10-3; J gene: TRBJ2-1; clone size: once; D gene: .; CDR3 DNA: TGTGCCATCAGTGAGAGTAGTGAGCAGTTCTTC; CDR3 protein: CAISESSEQFF
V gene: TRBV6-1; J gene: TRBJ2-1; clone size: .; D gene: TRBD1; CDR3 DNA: TGTGCCAGCAGTGGGTCCGGGACAGGGGGCTACAATGAGCAGTTCTTC; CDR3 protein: CASSGSGTGGYNEQFF
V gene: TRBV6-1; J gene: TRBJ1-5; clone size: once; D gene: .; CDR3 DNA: TGTGCCAGCAGTTCCATGATGGGGGCAGAACCCCAGCATTTT; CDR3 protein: CASSSMMGAEPQHF
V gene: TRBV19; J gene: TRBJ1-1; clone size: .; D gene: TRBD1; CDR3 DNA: TGTGCCAGTAGTATGCGGACAGGGGGGTATGGAGGATACACTGAAGCTTTCTTT; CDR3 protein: CASSMRTGGYGGYTEAFF
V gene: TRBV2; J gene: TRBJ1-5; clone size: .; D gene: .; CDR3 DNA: TGTGCCAGCGGCTCCTCAGGGAATCAGCCCCAGCATTTT; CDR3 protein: CASGSSGNQPQHF
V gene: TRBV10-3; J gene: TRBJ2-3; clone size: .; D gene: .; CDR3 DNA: TGTGCCATCAGGGACTTTGGAGGGACGACAGATACGCAGTATTTT; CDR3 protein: CAIRDFGGTTDTQYF
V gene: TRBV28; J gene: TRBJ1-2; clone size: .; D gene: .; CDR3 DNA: TGTGCCAGCAGTTTTGGAGGGGAAAACTATGGCTACACCTTC; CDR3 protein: CASSFGGENYGYTF
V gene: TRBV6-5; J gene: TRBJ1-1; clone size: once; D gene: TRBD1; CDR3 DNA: TGTGCCAGCAGTTTTACCGCGGACAGGTCTGAAGCTTTCTTT; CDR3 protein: CASSFTADRSEAFF
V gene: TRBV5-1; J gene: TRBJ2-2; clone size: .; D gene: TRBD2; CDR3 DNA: TGCGCCAGCAGCTTGGATGGACTAGCGATCGCCGGGGAGCTGTTTTTT; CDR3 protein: CASSLDGLAIAGELFF
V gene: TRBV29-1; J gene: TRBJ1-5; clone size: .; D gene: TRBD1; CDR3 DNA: TGCAGCGTCGGACAGGGCAATCAGCCCCAGCATTTT; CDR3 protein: CSVGQGNQPQHF
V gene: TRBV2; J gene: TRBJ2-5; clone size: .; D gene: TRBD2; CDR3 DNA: TGTGCCAGCAGTCTATATACCGGGACTAGGGGTTGGACCCAGTACTTC; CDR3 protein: CASSLYTGTRGWTQYF
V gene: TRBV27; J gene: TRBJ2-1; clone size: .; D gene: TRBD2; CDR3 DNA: TGTGCCAGCATTAGCCGGCACTCCCGTAGCGGGAATTACAATGAGCAGTTCTTC; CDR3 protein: CASISRHSRSGNYNEQFF
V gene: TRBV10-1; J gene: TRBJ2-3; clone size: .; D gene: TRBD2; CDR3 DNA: TGCGCCAGCAGTGAGTCGAGATTAGGCGGGGGGGCCGCAGATACGCAGTATTTT; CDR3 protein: CASSESRLGGGAADTQYF
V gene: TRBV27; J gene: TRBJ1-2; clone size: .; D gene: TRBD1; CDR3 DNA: TGTGCCAGCAGTTTATCTCGGGACAGGGTGTATGGCTACACCTTC; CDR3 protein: CASSLSRDRVYGYTF
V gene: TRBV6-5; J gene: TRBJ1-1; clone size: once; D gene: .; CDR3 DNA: TGTGCCAGCAGTCTTCGGGGGAAGAACACTGAAGCTTTCTTT; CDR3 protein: CASSLRGKNTEAFF
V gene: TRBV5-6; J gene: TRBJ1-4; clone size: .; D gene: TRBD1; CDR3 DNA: TGTGCCAGCAGCTTCGGGACAGGGTACGAAAAACTGTTTTTT; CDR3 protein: CASSFGTGYEKLFF
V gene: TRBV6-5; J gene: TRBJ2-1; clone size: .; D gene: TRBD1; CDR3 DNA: TGTGCCAGCAGTTACTCGATTATGGCAGGGGGCAAGCAGTTCTTC; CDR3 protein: CASSYSIMAGGKQFF
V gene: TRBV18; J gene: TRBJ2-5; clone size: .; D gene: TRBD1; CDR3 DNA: TGTGCCAGCTCACCAGCGACAGGGCTGGGAGAGACCCAGTACTTC; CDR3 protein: CASSPATGLGETQYF
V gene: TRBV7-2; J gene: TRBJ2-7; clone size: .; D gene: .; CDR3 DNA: TGTGCCAGCAGCTTAGTGCAGGGGCGGAACGAGCAGTACTTC; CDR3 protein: CASSLVQGRNEQYF
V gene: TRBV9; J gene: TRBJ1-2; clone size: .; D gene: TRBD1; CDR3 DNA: TGTGCCAGCAGCTCCCGGACAGGCCATAGGGGAGGCTACACCTTC; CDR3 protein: CASSSRTGHRGGYTF
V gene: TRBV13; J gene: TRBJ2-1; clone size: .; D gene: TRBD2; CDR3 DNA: TGTGCCAGCAGCTTGGGGCGGGAGTCACACAATGAGCAGTTCTTC; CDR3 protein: CASSLGRESHNEQFF
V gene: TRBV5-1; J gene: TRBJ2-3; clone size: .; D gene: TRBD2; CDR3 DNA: TGCGCCAGCAGCCCCGCGGGGGGCCGGGCGTTAGCGTATTTT; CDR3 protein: CASSPAGGRALAYF
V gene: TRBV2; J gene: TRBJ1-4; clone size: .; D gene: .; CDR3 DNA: TGTGCCAGCAGGGTCAGGGCAGGCTTGGTTGAAAAACTGTTTTTT; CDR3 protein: CASRVRAGLVEKLFF
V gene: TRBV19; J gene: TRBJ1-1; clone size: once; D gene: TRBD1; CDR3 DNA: TGTGCCACAACGCTTCCGGGACAGGGGCGAAACACTGAAGCTTTCTTT; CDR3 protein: CATTLPGQGRNTEAFF
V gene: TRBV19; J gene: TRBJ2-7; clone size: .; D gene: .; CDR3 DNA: TGTGCCAGTAGTGTTCCGGGACTCCCCTTCGAGCAGTACTTC; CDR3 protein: CASSVPGLPFEQYF
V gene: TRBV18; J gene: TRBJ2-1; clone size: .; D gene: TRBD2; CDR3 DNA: TGTGCCAGCTCACCACCGATGAGCGGGAGGACCAATGAGCAGTTCTTC; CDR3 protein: CASSPPMSGRTNEQFF
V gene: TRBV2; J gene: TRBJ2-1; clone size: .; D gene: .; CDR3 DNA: TGTGCCAGGGAGGGTAGAACCTACAATGAGCAGTTCTTC; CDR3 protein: CAREGRTYNEQFF
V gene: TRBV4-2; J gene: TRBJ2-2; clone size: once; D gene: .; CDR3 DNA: TGTGCCAGCAGCCAAGGGCTAGCGAGCGCCGGGGAGCTGTTTTTT; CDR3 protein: CASSQGLASAGELFF
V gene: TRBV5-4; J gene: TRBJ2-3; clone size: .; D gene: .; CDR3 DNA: TGTGCCAGCAGCCTTAAAGCCCTCGAACTAGTGCGTTTT; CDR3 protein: CASSLKALELVRF
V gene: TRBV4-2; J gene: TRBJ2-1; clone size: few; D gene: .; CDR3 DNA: TGTGCCAGCAGCCAAAGGGCGGAAGGGGGGCAGTTCTTC; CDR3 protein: CASSQRAEGGQFF
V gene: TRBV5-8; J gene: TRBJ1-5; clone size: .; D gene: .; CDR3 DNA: TGTGCCAGCAGCAGGGGACAATATAGCAATCAGCCCCAGCATTTT; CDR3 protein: CASSRGQYSNQPQHF